Presented here are 27 T cell receptor beta chains from one specimen sequenced in a study of beta chain features in type 1 diabetes. Reverse transcription of all isolated RNA meant that expressed TCRB transcripts were sequenced. Generated by immunoSEQ multiplex PCR, the TCRdb table keeps only in-frame clones and is missing some. The sample lists some 270,000 clones, over 12% seen once, with more than 0.02% in the top ten. Sequencing input: naive CD4+ T cells from blood. Source of these receptors: a woman aged 40 to 50 in good health.

This clone has a handful of counts. The chain carries TRBV14 and TRBJ2-2; no definite D call. The CDR3 loop spans 14 amino acids. The V gene lost 7 bases and the J gene lost 3 bases, with 12 bases spanning the gap. The V gene's germline CDR1 is SGHDN and CDR2 FVKESK. The CDR3 sequence: CASNQQQYTGELFF. In nucleotides, the CDR3 is TGTGCCAGCAACCAGCAACAGTACACCGGGGAGCTGTTTTTT.

This chain joins TRBV9 and TRBJ2-7, with 7 positions matching TRBD2. V was clipped by 0 bases and J by 3 bases; unmatched bases: 6. Germline-derived CDR1 and CDR2 are SGDLS and YYNGEE. The CDR3 consists of 15 residues. The CDR3 DNA is TGTGCCAGCAGCGTAGGAGCTAGCGGCGACTACGAGCAGTACTTC. Protein: CASSVGASGDYEQYF.

The V call is TRBV27, the J call TRBJ2-2; 9 nucleotides align to TRBD1. The ends lost 7 bases at V and 4 bases at J; junction bases unmatched: 4. The CDR3 totals 14 residues. The V gene's germline CDR1 is MNHEY and CDR2 SMNVEV (reference sequence). CDR3 protein: CASKKTGGTGELFF. The CDR3 DNA is TGTGCCAGCAAGAAGACAGGGGGCACCGGGGAGCTGTTTTTT.

This clone has only a few counts. The rearrangement joins TRBV5-1 to TRBJ2-7; 9 bases align to TRBD1. The length of the CDR3 is 15 residues. Per the germline V gene, CDR1 is SGHRS and CDR2 is YFSETQ. Trimming at V came to 3 bases and at J to 5 bases, leaving 9 bases not matched to a gene. The CDR3: CASSSQGQGTHEQYF. For the CDR3, the DNA is TGCGCCAGCAGCTCTCAGGGACAGGGCACCCACGAGCAGTACTTC.

This clone was seen only a few times. This chain uses TRBV6-5 with TRBJ2-7; D not certain. Germline CDR1 and CDR2: MNHEY and SVGAGI. Trimming cost V 0 bases and J 2 bases, with 8 bases left between them. The CDR3 totals 14 residues. CDR3 DNA: TGTGCCAGCAGTTACTCGACGGGTACCTACGAGCAGTACTTC. Translated: CASSYSTGTYEQYF.

CDR3 DNA sequence: TGCGCCAGCAGCCTTGGGACAGGTCCTAATTCACCCCTCCACTTT. Its protein is CASSLGTGPNSPLHF. The gene calls are TRBV4-1 and TRBJ1-6, with 8 bases aligning to TRBD1. V trimming: 4 bases; J trimming: 6 bases; junction bases outside the gene matches: 5. This CDR3 contains 15 residues. Germline CDR1 MGHRA, CDR2 YSYEKL.

The chain has TRBV2 and TRBJ2-3; TRBD2 aligns across 10 bases. The CDR3 spans 16 residues. Trimming removed 6 bases from V and 1 base from J; junction bases left unmatched: 7. Per the germline V gene, CDR1 is SNHLY and CDR2 is FYNNEI. CDR3 nucleotide sequence: TGTGCCAGCAGGGCTACTCTAGCGGGGGGCACAGATACGCAGTATTTT. As protein: CASRATLAGGTDTQYF.

This clone was observed a few times. The V call is TRBV19, the J call TRBJ1-5; D is perhaps TRBD1 (6 bases). Trimming pared 6 bases from V and 3 bases from J, leaving 15 bases between. This CDR3 spans 15 amino acids. The germline V gene encodes CDR1 LNHDA and CDR2 SQIVND (reference sequence). The CDR3 protein is CASRGGQTNNQPQHF. CDR3 sequence (DNA): TGTGCCAGTAGAGGAGGACAGACCAACAATCAGCCCCAGCATTTT. Complete variable domain (other parts from reference TRBV19 and TRBJ1-5): DGGITQSPKYLFRKEGQNVTLSCEQNLNHDAMYWYRQDPGQGLRLIYYSQIVNDFQKGDIAEGYSVSREKKESFPLTVTSAQKNPTAFYLCASRGGQTNNQPQHFGDGTRLSIL.

The genes are TRBV9 and TRBJ2-1; 7 bases line up with TRBD1. V lost 3 bases, J lost 0 bases, and 9 bases stayed unmatched. This CDR3 contains 17 residues. Germline V gene sequence: CDR1 SGDLS, CDR2 YYNGEE. This chain's CDR3 is CASSARTGVSSYNEQFF. Written as DNA, the CDR3 is TGTGCCAGCAGCGCGCGCACAGGGGTAAGCTCCTACAATGAGCAGTTCTTC.

This clone was counted only a few times. The V and J genes are TRBV19 and TRBJ2-5; 9 nucleotides line up with TRBD2. Germline trimming cut 9 bases from V and 1 base from J; bases unmatched to any gene: 9. The germline V gene has CDR1 LNHDA and CDR2 SQIVND (reference sequence). The CDR3 runs to 15 residues. CDR3 sequence (DNA): TGTGCCAGCGGTGGACCGGGACTAGCCCAAGAGACCCAGTACTTC. As protein: CASGGPGLAQETQYF.

The J gene is TRBJ1-2, the V gene TRBV6-6; possible D gene TRBD1, 5 bases. Germline V gene data show CDR1 as MNHNY and CDR2 as SVGAGI (reference sequence). The V gene lost 10 bases and the J gene lost 6 bases, with 12 bases spanning the gap. The length of the CDR3 is 11 residues. The CDR3 loop reads CATPGGNGYTF. The DNA for the CDR3 is TGTGCCACCCCCGGGGGGAATGGCTACACCTTC.

In its sample, this clone was seen a few times. This chain uses TRBV9 with TRBJ2-2, with 12 bases fitting TRBD2. Unmatched junction bases numbered 6, after V lost 2 bases and J lost 4 bases. This CDR3 has 17 residues. Germline loops: CDR1 SGDLS, CDR2 YYNGEE. The CDR3 DNA reads TGTGCCAGCAGCGTTCTAGCGGGGGGGCTTGGCACCGGGGAGCTGTTTTTT. Translated, it gives CASSVLAGGLGTGELFF.

This clone turned up a few times. This chain uses TRBV5-1 with TRBJ1-1; perhaps TRBD1 as D (5 bases). Per germline, CDR1 SGHRS and CDR2 YFSETQ. With 7 bases removed from V and 1 base from J, the gap between germline ends came to 8 bases. This CDR3 region has 12 residues. CDR3 sequence reads: CASGGTNTEAFF. DNA of the CDR3: TGCGCCAGCGGCGGGACGAACACTGAAGCTTTCTTT.

This clone appeared a few times. The rearrangement links TRBV29-1 to TRBJ1-2; 10 bases map to TRBD1. Trimming at V came to 8 bases and at J to 0 bases, leaving 9 bases not matched to a gene. The V gene's germline CDR1 is SQVTM and CDR2 ANQGSEA. The CDR3 is 15 residues long. CDR3 loop: CSTALGQGANYGYTF. The CDR3 coding sequence is TGCAGCACCGCTCTTGGACAGGGGGCTAACTATGGCTACACCTTC.

This clone appeared a few times. The gene calls are TRBV5-4 and TRBJ2-4; D is unclear. Trimming took 6 bases from V and 0 from J, leaving 7 bases between them. This CDR3 spans 13 amino acids. From germline, CDR1 is SGHNT and CDR2 YYREEE (reference sequence). CDR3 nucleotide sequence: TGTGCCAGCATGACACTAGCCAAAAACATTCAGTACTTC. It translates to CASMTLAKNIQYF.

This clone showed up just once. The rearrangement joins TRBV18 to TRBJ1-1, with 7 bases matching TRBD1. The V segment lost 3 bases and the J segment 4 bases; nucleotides outside the gene matches: 8. The germline V gene has CDR1 KGHSH and CDR2 LQKENI. The CDR3 covers 15 residues. This chain's CDR3 is CASSPIDRAGTEAFF. CDR3 bases: TGTGCCAGCTCACCCATCGACAGGGCGGGCACTGAAGCTTTCTTT.

This clone was picked up a small number of times. This same CDR3 is encoded by further DNA sequences in the sample. The chain employs TRBV5-1 and TRBJ1-5; 10 bases match TRBD1. V dropped 4 bases and J dropped 6; count of bases not matched to a gene: 4. The CDR3 consists of 14 residues. Germline V gene sequence: CDR1 SGHRS, CDR2 YFSETQ. CDR3 sequence (DNA): TGCGCCAGCAGCCCCGGACAGGGGGGTCAGCCCCAGCATTTT. It is translated as CASSPGQGGQPQHF. The full variable domain, rest sourced from reference TRBV5-1 and TRBJ1-5, is KAGVTQTPRYLIKTRGQQVTLSCSPISGHRSVSWYQQTPGQGLQFLFEYFSETQRNKGNFPGRFSGRQFSNSRSEMNVSTLELGDSALYLCASSPGQGGQPQHFGDGTRLSIL.

This sequence joins TRBV6-6 and TRBJ2-3; TRBD2 matches at 8 bases. The V segment lost 2 bases and the J segment 2 bases; nucleotides outside the gene matches: 3. CDR3 length equals 15 residues. Germline lookup yields CDR1 MNHNY and CDR2 SVGAGI (reference sequence). Here the CDR3 reads CASSYLGRDTDTQYF. CDR3 DNA: TGTGCCAGCAGTTACCTCGGGAGGGACACAGATACGCAGTATTTT.

J is TRBJ2-7 and V is TRBV23-1; perhaps TRBD1 as D (5 bases). TRBV23-1 is known as an ORF, though its function is uncertain. The germline V and J ends were trimmed by 3 bases and 4 bases, with 16 bases remaining between them. The CDR3 runs 15 residues. The CDR3 loop is CASSQRLNRQYEQYF. CDR3 nucleotide sequence: TGCGCCAGCAGTCAGAGGCTGAACAGGCAGTACGAGCAGTACTTC.

This clone was seen more than once but under ten times. The chain is built from TRBV25-1 and TRBJ2-7; 9 bases line up with TRBD1. V was pared by 6 bases and J by 5 bases, with 14 bases of the junction left unmatched. Germline values: CDR1 MGHDK, CDR2 SYGVNS. The CDR3 is made up of 16 amino acids. This CDR3 is CASSYWAGQGVNEQYF. CDR3 DNA: TGTGCCAGCAGCTACTGGGCGGGACAGGGCGTAAACGAGCAGTACTTC.

This clone was seen a few times. V and J are TRBV5-1 and TRBJ2-3, with 12 bases that match TRBD2. V dropped 4 bases and J dropped 0; count of bases not matched to a gene: 3. Germline V gene sequence: CDR1 SGHRS, CDR2 YFSETQ. CDR3 size: 16 residues. The CDR3 loop is CASSVLAGGSTDTQYF. The CDR3 DNA reads as TGCGCCAGCAGCGTACTAGCGGGGGGAAGCACAGATACGCAGTATTTT. Full variable domain (missing parts from reference TRBV5-1 and TRBJ2-3): KAGVTQTPRYLIKTRGQQVTLSCSPISGHRSVSWYQQTPGQGLQFLFEYFSETQRNKGNFPGRFSGRQFSNSRSEMNVSTLELGDSALYLCASSVLAGGSTDTQYFGPGTRLTVL.

The table lists this clone with a few counts. The chain carries TRBV10-1 and TRBJ2-5, with 7 bases aligning to TRBD1. Looked up from germline, CDR1 is WNHNN and CDR2 is SYGVQD (reference sequence). CDR3 length equals 13 residues. V shed 4 bases, J shed 3 bases, and the junction held 2 bases outside the gene matches. This CDR3 is CASSGTGEETQYF. CDR3 nucleotides: TGCGCCAGCAGTGGGACAGGAGAAGAGACCCAGTACTTC.

The chain has TRBV7-2 and TRBJ1-1; 7 positions match TRBD1. The CDR3 has 16 amino acids. CDR1 is SGHTA, CDR2 FQGNSA, per germline. Trimming cost V 2 bases and J 5 bases; bases outside gene matches: 11. CDR3 sequence (DNA): TGTGCCAGCAGCTTAAGGGAAAGGACAGGTGGGACTGAAGCTTTCTTT. It yields the protein CASSLRERTGGTEAFF.

A few counts support this clone. The V call is TRBV7-2, the J call TRBJ1-4; the D gene is possibly TRBD1 (5 bases). The CDR3 covers 14 residues. Germline CDR1 reads SGHTA; CDR2 reads FQGNSA. Trimming left V 7 bases short and J 8 bases short, with 17 bases between. The CDR3 coding sequence is TGTGCCAGCACGAATCGGGGGTTCGGAGAAAAACTGTTTTTT. Protein: CASTNRGFGEKLFF. The whole variable domain, remainder taken from reference TRBV7-2 and TRBJ1-4, is GAGVSQSPSNKVTEKGKDVELRCDPISGHTALYWYRQSLGQGLEFLIYFQGNSAPDKSGLPSDRFSAERTGGSVSTLTIQRTQQEDSAVYLCASTNRGFGEKLFFGSGTQLSVL.

This clone has more than one count but fewer than ten. The chain combines TRBV18 with TRBJ2-5; D possibly corresponds to TRBD1 (6 bases). Between the trimmed V and J ends, which lost 0 bases and 5 bases, there was a span of 13 bases. Germline assignment: CDR1 KGHSH and CDR2 LQKENI. The CDR3 sequence is 15 residues long. This CDR3 reads CASSPPNREVETQYF. As DNA, the CDR3 is TGTGCCAGCTCACCACCGAACAGGGAAGTGGAGACCCAGTACTTC.

This chain connects TRBV5-1 to TRBJ2-3; 12 bases are a match to TRBD2. J gave up 3 bases and V 0 bases, and 5 bases lay outside the gene matches. This CDR3 contains 17 residues. Germline loops: CDR1 SGHRS, CDR2 YFSETQ. DNA for the CDR3: TGCGCCAGCAGCTTGGAACTAGCGGGGGGCCTGACAGATACGCAGTATTTT. This gives the protein CASSLELAGGLTDTQYF.

This clone was detected only a few times. The chain links TRBV5-4 to TRBJ2-5; TRBD1 is a possible D gene (6 bases). The germline V gene has CDR1 SGHNT and CDR2 YYREEE (reference sequence). V shed 3 bases and J shed 0 bases, with 9 bases lying between them. This CDR3 is built from 14 residues. This CDR3 is CASSSRQDQETQYF. Written as DNA, the CDR3 is TGTGCCAGCAGCTCAAGACAGGACCAAGAGACCCAGTACTTC.